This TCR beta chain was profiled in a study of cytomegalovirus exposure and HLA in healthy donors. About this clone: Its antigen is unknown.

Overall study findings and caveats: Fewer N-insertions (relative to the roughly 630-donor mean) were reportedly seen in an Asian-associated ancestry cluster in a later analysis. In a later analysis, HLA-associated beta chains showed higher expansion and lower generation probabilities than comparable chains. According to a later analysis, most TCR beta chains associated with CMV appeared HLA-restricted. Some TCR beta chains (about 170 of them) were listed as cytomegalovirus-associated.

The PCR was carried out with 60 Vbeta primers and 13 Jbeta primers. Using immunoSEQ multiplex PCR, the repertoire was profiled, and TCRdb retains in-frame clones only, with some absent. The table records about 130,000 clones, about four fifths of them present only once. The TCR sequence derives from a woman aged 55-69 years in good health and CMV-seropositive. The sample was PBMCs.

CDR3 in amino acids: CASSVAADRTYEQYF. In nucleotides, the CDR3 is TGTGCCAGCAGCGTAGCCGCGGACAGAACCTACGAGCAGTACTTC. The chain joins TRBV9 to TRBJ2-7; TRBD1 is a possible D gene (6 bases). The CDR3 runs to 15 residues. Germline V gene sequence: CDR1 SGDLS, CDR2 YYNGEE. The V gene lost 0 bases and the J gene lost 2 bases, with 12 bases spanning the gap.